This T cell receptor (beta chain) was obtained from a study of blood T cell repertoires in COVID-19. Study as a whole: The samples span acute and convalescent COVID-19 from the United States, Italy and Spain. PBMCs, B-cell-depleted T cells, or T cells were the source of the cDNA or gDNA that made up the material.

The authors' processing: Reference gene primer amplification gave estimated nucleated cell counts. Repertoires were generated with immunoSEQ multiplex PCR, while TCRdb's copy carries only in-frame clones and drops some. For V, J and clone size, that table is used; D and trimming come from the DNA. The sample has around 140,000 clones; 88% are singletons. Germline values: CDR1 SGHTA, CDR2 FQGTGA. CDR3 length equals 15 residues. V dropped 5 bases and J dropped 9 bases, with 20 bases sitting between them. The gene calls are TRBV7-3 and TRBJ2-1, with D tentatively TRBD1 (5 bases). The receptor comes from a woman in her sixties or seventies with acute or convalescent COVID-19. Sequencing was performed on peripheral blood. The CDR3 bases are TGTGCCAGCAGCCCGATGACAGCTAGTATAATTGAGCAGTTCTTC. It codes for CASSPMTASIIEQFF.